These T cell receptor beta chains were read from a single sample in a study of blood T cell repertoires in COVID-19. Assay used: immunoSEQ multiplex PCR; TCRdb lists only in-frame clones, some missing. There are roughly 74,000 clones in the sample; around nine tenths occur only once, and about 2.9% lies in the top ten. The sequencing sample was made of peripheral blood. These receptors were obtained from an older man with active or convalescent COVID-19. Each CDR3 is given with its conserved first and last residue. The D gene is left open where the match is weak. Clone size is stated in some rows and not others, as once, few, many or a class when expanded.

V	J	D	size	DNA	CDR3
TRBV5-5	TRBJ2-2	-	once	TGTGCCACAAATCGGGACTTTGGCGGCACCGGGGAGCTGTTTTTT	CATNRDFGGTGELFF
TRBV4-2	TRBJ2-7	TRBD2	-	TGTGCCAGCAGCCAAGATAGCGGGGGGCGGGTACAGTACTTC	CASSQDSGGRVQYF
TRBV19	TRBJ2-3	TRBD1	once	TGTGCCAGTAGACCCCAAGGGGGCGGCACAGATACGCAGTATTTT	CASRPQGGGTDTQYF
TRBV19	TRBJ2-2	TRBD2	-	TGTGCCAGTAGTACCCATACTAGGACTAGCGGGTTCACCGGGGAGCTGTTTTTT	CASSTHTRTSGFTGELFF
TRBV28	TRBJ1-2	-	once	TGTGCCAGCAGTTCCCCGGGTCGAAAGATAAATGGCTACACCTTC	CASSSPGRKINGYTF
TRBV7-3	TRBJ2-6	-	-	TGTGCCAGCAGCTTAGGGGCGACTGGGGCCAACGTCCTGACTTTC	CASSLGATGANVLTF
TRBV10-3	TRBJ2-1	TRBD2	-	TGTGCCATCAGTGAGGGGCTAGCGGGAGTGAACAATGAGCAGTTCTTC	CAISEGLAGVNNEQFF
TRBV6-5	TRBJ1-4	-	-	TGTGCCAGCAGTTACGCGGGGGAGCGGGAAAAACTGTTTTTT	CASSYAGEREKLFF
TRBV9	TRBJ2-5	TRBD2	-	TGTGCCAGCAGCGTGACCCTAGCGGGGTCAGAGACCCAGTACTTC	CASSVTLAGSETQYF
TRBV15	TRBJ2-1	TRBD2	-	TGTGCCACCAGCAGAGACCGGACTAGCGGAGGGAATGAGCAGTTCTTC	CATSRDRTSGGNEQFF
TRBV7-9	TRBJ2-2	TRBD2	-	TGTGCCAGCAGCCGGCGTGGACTAGCGGGGGGAATGAACACCGGGGAGCTGTTTTTT	CASSRRGLAGGMNTGELFF
TRBV5-1	TRBJ2-5	TRBD1	-	TGCGCCAGCAGCTTAGGACAGGTCAAGGAGACCCAGTACTTC	CASSLGQVKETQYF
TRBV12-1	TRBJ2-7	-	-	TGTGCCAGCAGCTCCGGACAGGGTGGCTACGAGCAGTACTTC	CASSSGQGGYEQYF
TRBV18	TRBJ1-2	TRBD1	-	TGTGCCAGCTCACTTTCCAAGGGGGCGGATGGCTACACCTTC	CASSLSKGADGYTF
TRBV9	TRBJ2-1	-	-	TGTGCCAGCAGCGTAGGAGCCGCTAGCTCCTACAATGAGCAGTTCTTC	CASSVGAASSYNEQFF
TRBV4-1	TRBJ1-6	-	-	TGCGCCAGCAGCCGCGTTCAGGCAGGGGTTTCACCCCTCCACTTT	CASSRVQAGVSPLHF
TRBV30	TRBJ2-1	TRBD2	-	TGTGCCTGGAGTATTCAACCTCCGGGACTAGCCTTTTACAATGAGCAGTTCTTC	CAWSIQPPGLAFYNEQFF
TRBV28	TRBJ1-5	TRBD1	-	TGTGCCAGCAGTTTCCTGGACAGGGGGCGTCAGCCCCAGCATTTT	CASSFLDRGRQPQHF
TRBV5-1	TRBJ1-5	-	-	TGCGCCAGCAGCCTCGACGGGAATCAGCCCCAGCATTTT	CASSLDGNQPQHF
TRBV11-2	TRBJ2-1	TRBD2	-	TGTGCCAGCAGCTTCGGGGGGGGAGAGCAGTTCTTC	CASSFGGGEQFF
TRBV3-1/TRBV3-2	TRBJ1-5	TRBD1	-	TGTGCCAGCAGCCTCCGACAGGGTGGGCAGCCCCAGCATTTT	CASSLRQGGQPQHF
TRBV16	TRBJ1-2	TRBD1	-	TGTGCCAGCAGCACCCGGCAGGGGGCGAACTATGGCTACACCTTC	CASSTRQGANYGYTF
TRBV5-1	TRBJ2-3	-	-	TGCGCCAGCAGCTTAATGACGCGGGCCGAAGATACGCAGTATTTT	CASSLMTRAEDTQYF
TRBV27	TRBJ2-5	-	-	TGTGCCAGCAGACAGGTGATCTCAGGGACCCAGTACTTC	CASRQVISGTQYF
TRBV2	TRBJ1-2	-	-	TGTGCCAGCAGTGATAGCGGCTATGGCTACACCTTC	CASSDSGYGYTF
TRBV12-3/TRBV12-4	TRBJ1-2	TRBD1	-	TGTGCCAGCAGTGATACAGGGGGCTGGGGCTACACCTTC	CASSDTGGWGYTF
TRBV27	TRBJ2-5	-	-	TGTGCCAGCAGTTCACAGGGATTAGAGACCCAGTACTTC	CASSSQGLETQYF
TRBV5-1	TRBJ2-3	-	-	TGCGCCAGCAGCTTGTTACCGGGAAGCCCAAGCACAGATACGCAGTATTTT	CASSLLPGSPSTDTQYF